These 5 T cell receptor beta chains share one sample of origin, sequenced in a study of blood T cell repertoires in COVID-19. The data were produced by immunoSEQ multiplex PCR, yet TCRdb's version contains in-frame clones alone and is incomplete. The table has 90,000 or so clones, roughly nine tenths seen once. The sequenced material came from peripheral blood. These TCRs come from a woman older than 75 with active COVID-19.

V gene TRBV29-1 combines with J gene TRBJ2-6; D might be TRBD2 (7 bases). The CDR3 is 16 amino acids. The germline gives CDR1 SQVTM, CDR2 ANQGSEA. Trimming took off 6 bases at V and 0 bases at J, with 15 bases between the two ends. CDR3 in DNA: TGCAGCGTATTAGACAGGACTAGCTCTGGGGCCAACGTCCTGACTTTC. As protein: CSVLDRTSSGANVLTF.

The J gene is TRBJ1-2, the V gene TRBV27; D is perhaps TRBD1 (6 bases). CDR3 size: 15 residues. Per the germline V gene, CDR1 is MNHEY and CDR2 is SMNVEV (reference sequence). V was clipped by 7 bases and J by 4 bases, with 19 bases between them. CDR3 in DNA: TGTGCCAGCAAGCCCTACACAGGGCGAATCTATGGCTACACCTTC. Amino acid sequence: CASKPYTGRIYGYTF.

The chain couples TRBV7-2 to TRBJ1-2; TRBD1 agrees at 11 bases. J gave up 4 bases and V 4 bases, and 5 bases lay outside the gene matches. Germline CDR1 and CDR2: SGHTA and FQGNSA. The CDR3 has 15 amino acids. The CDR3 reads CASSSRDRGFYGYTF. CDR3 DNA sequence: TGTGCCAGCAGCTCCCGGGACAGGGGGTTCTATGGCTACACCTTC.

This chain uses TRBV14 with TRBJ2-7, with 8 bases matching TRBD1. V shed 0 bases, J shed 2 bases, and the junction held 3 bases outside the gene matches. Germline V gives CDR1 SGHDN, CDR2 FVKESK. CDR3 length equals 15 residues. The DNA for the CDR3 is TGTGCCAGCAGCCAAGATGACAGGGGCCCCTACGAGCAGTACTTC. Translating it yields CASSQDDRGPYEQYF.

The chain has TRBV7-9 and TRBJ2-5; 13 nucleotides line up with TRBD2. Germline V gene data show CDR1 as SEHNR and CDR2 as FQNEAQ (reference sequence). The CDR3 loop spans 15 amino acids. With V trimmed by 7 bases and J by 2 bases, 4 bases remained unmatched. CDR3 in DNA: TGTGCCAGCAACCGGGGACTAGCGGGACAAGAGACCCAGTACTTC. The encoded protein is CASNRGLAGQETQYF.